This TCR beta chain derives from a study of blood T cell repertoires in COVID-19. About the research overall: COVID-19 samples from acute and convalescent phases originated in the United States, Italy and Spain.

In the source study's methods: Amplifying reference gene primers gave estimates of nucleated cell counts. Using immunoSEQ multiplex PCR, the repertoire was profiled, and TCRdb retains in-frame clones only, with some absent. V and J calls plus clone size are reproduced from that table; the DNA served to infer D and trimming. The data hold about 260,000 clones, with about 90% observed a single time. Trimming took 6 bases from V and 0 from J, leaving 12 bases between them. Germline V gene data show CDR1 as MNHEY and CDR2 as SVGAGI. This CDR3 has 15 residues. The sequence was collected from a woman between 35 and 50 years old who had recovered from COVID-19. Sequencing used peripheral blood. The chain uses TRBV6-5 and TRBJ1-5; D perhaps matches TRBD1 (6 bases). The CDR3 loop reads CASSLGGPSNQPQHF. DNA for the CDR3: TGTGCCAGCAGCCTAGGGGGACCTAGCAATCAGCCCCAGCATTTT.